The 9 T cell receptor beta chains below come from one sample, sequenced in a study of T cells in Graves' hyperthyroidism and ophthalmopathy. RNA transcripts provided the source from which TCR beta CDR3 regions were amplified. The TCR CDR3 first-round RT-PCR relied on the HTBI primer set. Each CDR3 protein gets one entry after TCRdb re-called the multiplex PCR reads with MiXCR. Here the sample spans under 400,000 distinct CDR3 sequences, 25% being singletons. Material for sequencing was blood. The receptors derive from a man between 50 and 59 years old with Graves' hyperthyroidism.

The rearrangement links TRBV5-1 to TRBJ1-2; tentative D call: TRBD1 (6 bases). The CDR3 consists of 16 residues. The germline CDR1 and CDR2 sequences are SGHRS and YFSETQ. The ends were cut back, 0 bases at V and 0 bases at J, with 12 bases in the middle. The CDR3 bases are TGCGCCAGCAGCTTGGGGGGGGGCAAGACTAACTATGGCTACACCTTC. Translated, it gives CASSLGGGKTNYGYTF.

About this clonotype itself: A much larger clone differs from this one at a single base, so this may be a read error. V is TRBV29-1 and J is TRBJ1-1, with 7 positions matching TRBD1. CDR1 and CDR2 (germline): SQVTM, ANQGSEA. The CDR3 sequence is 12 residues long. V gave up 8 bases and J gave up 9 bases; unmatched junction bases: 12. The CDR3 DNA follows: TGCAGCAGACTACAGGGGATCGGACAAGCTTTCTTT. It specifies CSRLQGIGQAFF.

This clonotype has a handful of counts. The rearrangement uses TRBV5-6 and TRBJ2-7, with a weak D call TRBD2 (5 bases). CDR1 is SGHDT and CDR2 is YYEEEE in the germline V gene. The CDR3 covers 13 residues. Trimming took 5 bases from V and 0 from J, leaving 9 bases between them. CDR3 in DNA: TGTGCCAGCAGGGCAACTAGCTCCTACGAGCAGTACTTC. Translated, it gives CASRATSSYEQYF.

The rearrangement uses TRBV9 and TRBJ2-2; 10 positions agree with TRBD2. The CDR3 has 16 amino acids. Germline V lookup: CDR1 SGDLS, CDR2 YYNGEE. With 0 bases clipped from V and 7 bases from J, the junction kept 6 bases outside the gene matches. For the CDR3, the DNA is TGTGCCAGCAGCGTAGGCACTAGCGGGAAGGACGGGGAGCTGTTTTTT. Encoded protein: CASSVGTSGKDGELFF.

Only a few counts were recorded for this clonotype. Germline is not matched at one junction end, which may reflect a read error. The chain carries TRBV19 and TRBJ1-2, with a tentative D call TRBD1 (6 bases). CDR1 and CDR2 (germline): LNHDA, SQIVND (reference sequence). This CDR3 has 15 amino acids. For the CDR3, the DNA is TGTGCCAGCAGTATCTTCGGGTTAGGGGGGTATGGCTACACCTTC. Amino acids: CASSIFGLGGYGYTF.

Only a few counts were recorded for this clonotype. The chain uses TRBV6-1 and TRBJ1-6; D possibly corresponds to TRBD1 (6 bases). Trimming pared 3 bases from V and 8 bases from J, leaving 11 bases between. The CDR3 is made up of 14 amino acids. Looked up from germline, CDR1 is MNHNS and CDR2 is SASEGT. The CDR3 coding sequence is TGTGCCAGCAGTGATGGGCCAGGGGATTCACCCCTCCACTTT. It translates to CASSDGPGDSPLHF.

CDR3 nucleotide sequence: TGTGCCAGCGGTACCTTGGCCTACGAGCAGTACTTC. It translates to CASGTLAYEQYF. J is TRBJ2-7 and V is TRBV28; D uncertain. CDR3 size: 12 residues. From germline, CDR1 is MDHEN and CDR2 SYDVKM. Trimming cost V 8 bases and J 2 bases, with 10 bases left between them.

This clonotype turned up a few times. The chain carries TRBV2 and TRBJ2-3; TRBD2 matches at 7 bases. Unmatched junction bases numbered 15, after V lost 7 bases and J lost 5 bases. The CDR3 runs 16 residues. Germline-derived CDR1 and CDR2 are SNHLY and FYNNEI. The CDR3 DNA is TGTGCCAGCAATCGCGGGATGGCGGGAGTATTAGATACGCAGTATTTT. This translates into CASNRGMAGVLDTQYF.

The V call is TRBV11-2, the J call TRBJ2-1; the D call may be TRBD1 or TRBD2 (5 bases each). Trimming took off 5 bases at V and 3 bases at J, with 14 bases between the two ends. CDR3 size: 15 residues. Germline-derived CDR1 and CDR2 are SGHAT and FQNNGV. The CDR3 DNA sequence: TGTGCCAGCAGCCTTGGGGGACCTATCTACAATGAGCAGTTCTTC. Translation: CASSLGGPIYNEQFF.